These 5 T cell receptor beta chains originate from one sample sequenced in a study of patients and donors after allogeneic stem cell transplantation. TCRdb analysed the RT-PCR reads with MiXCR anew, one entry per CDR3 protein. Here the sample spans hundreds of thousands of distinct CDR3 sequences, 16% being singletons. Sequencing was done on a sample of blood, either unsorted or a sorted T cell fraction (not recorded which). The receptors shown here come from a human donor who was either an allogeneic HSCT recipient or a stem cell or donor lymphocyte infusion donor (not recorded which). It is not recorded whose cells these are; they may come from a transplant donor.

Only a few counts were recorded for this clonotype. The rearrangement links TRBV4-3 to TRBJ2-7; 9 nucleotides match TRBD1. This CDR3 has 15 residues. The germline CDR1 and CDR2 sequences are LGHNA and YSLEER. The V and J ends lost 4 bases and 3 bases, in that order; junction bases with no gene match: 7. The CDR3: CASSPPGQGCYEQYF. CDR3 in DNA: TGCGCCAGCAGCCCACCGGGACAGGGATGCTACGAGCAGTACTTC.

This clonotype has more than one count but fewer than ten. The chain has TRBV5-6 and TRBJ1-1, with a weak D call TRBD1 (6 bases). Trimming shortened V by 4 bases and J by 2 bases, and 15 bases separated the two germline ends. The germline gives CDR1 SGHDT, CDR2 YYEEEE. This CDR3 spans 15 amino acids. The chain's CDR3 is CASSQAQGFNTEAFF. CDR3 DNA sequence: TGTGCCAGCAGCCAGGCACAGGGATTCAACACTGAAGCTTTCTTT. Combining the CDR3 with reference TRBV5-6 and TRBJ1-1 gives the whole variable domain DAGVTQSPTHLIKTRGQQVTLRCSPKSGHDTVSWYQQALGQGPQFIFQYYEEEERQRGNFPDRFSGHQFPNYSSELNVNALLLGDSALYLCASSQAQGFNTEAFFGQGTRLTVV.

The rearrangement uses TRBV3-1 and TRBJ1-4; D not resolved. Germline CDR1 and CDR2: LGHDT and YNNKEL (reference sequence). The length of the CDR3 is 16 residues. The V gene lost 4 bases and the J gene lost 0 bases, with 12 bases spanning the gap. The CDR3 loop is CASSPKVQATNEKLFF. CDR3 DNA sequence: TGTGCCAGCAGCCCCAAGGTGCAGGCAACTAATGAAAAACTGTTTTTT.

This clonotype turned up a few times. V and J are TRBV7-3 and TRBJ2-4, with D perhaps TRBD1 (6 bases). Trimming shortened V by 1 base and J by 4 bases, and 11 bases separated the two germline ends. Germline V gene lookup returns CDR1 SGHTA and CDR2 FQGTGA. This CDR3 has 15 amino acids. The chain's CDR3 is CASSLIRGEKNIQYF. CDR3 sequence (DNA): TGTGCCAGCAGCTTAATCAGGGGCGAAAAAAACATTCAGTACTTC.

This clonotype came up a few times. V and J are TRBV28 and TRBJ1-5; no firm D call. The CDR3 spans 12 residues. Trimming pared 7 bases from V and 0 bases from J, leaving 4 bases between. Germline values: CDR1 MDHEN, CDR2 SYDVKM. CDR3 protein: CASTHSNQPQHF. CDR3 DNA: TGTGCCAGCACCCATAGCAATCAGCCCCAGCATTTT.